Presented here are 27 T cell receptor beta chains from one specimen sequenced in a study of regulatory T cells in long-lasting Graves disease listed by TCRdb under 2021. The sample's time point label is to be understood as: newly diagnosed GD, antithyroid drugs for less than 3 months. For both TCR sequencing and RNA sequencing, RNA was extracted from PBMCs in TRIzol. The library was made by multiplex PCR. Sequencer: Illumina HiSeq 4000. CDR3 regions were amplified by Arm-PCR with iRepertoire HTBI primers to construct TCR beta libraries. TCRdb reprocessed the public reads (quality trimming at Q25 with fastp, clone calling with MiXCR) and kept in-frame beta chains. Each entry is one CDR3 protein sequence, shown with its most common DNA and genes. The sample records some 400,000 distinct CDR3 sequences, about 15% of which are singletons. Approximately 15% of the sample is in the top ten clones. These data were likewise used in another study, on T cells in Graves' hyperthyroidism and ophthalmopathy.

The starting material was peripheral blood mononuclear cells (PBMCs), obtained at new diagnosis, from a patient treated with antithyroid drugs. The source is a woman in her twenties or thirties with Graves disease. Donor details come from another sample of the same person, matched by shared clones.

This clonotype has a count of ten or more. This chain joins TRBV2 and TRBJ2-1, with 7 bases matching TRBD2. The CDR3 contains 14 residues. Trimming took 9 bases from V and 4 from J; bases not matched to a gene: 9. CDR1 and CDR2 (germline): SNHLY, FYNNEI. For the CDR3, the DNA is TGTGCCAGGGGGGGGGTCGGGGGTTACAATGAGCAGTTCTTC. It translates to CARGGVGGYNEQFF.

This clonotype was observed a few times. The chain has TRBV19 and TRBJ2-7; D gene ambiguous. Germline V gives CDR1 LNHDA, CDR2 SQIVND (reference sequence). The CDR3 totals 11 residues. Trimming removed 4 bases at V and 4 bases at J, with 5 bases between. The DNA for the CDR3 is TGTGCCAGTAGTACAGAGTACGAGCAGTACTTC. Translation: CASSTEYEQYF.

This clonotype showed up just a few times. The chain has TRBV10-1 and TRBJ2-7, with a weak D call TRBD1 (6 bases). CDR1 WNHNN and CDR2 SYGVQD come from the germline V gene (reference sequence). Trimming left V 7 bases short and J 4 bases short, with 20 bases between. The CDR3 length is 15 residues. The CDR3 nucleotides are TGCGCCAGCACCAACCGACAGGATTTCTCGTACGAGCAGTACTTC. It is translated as CASTNRQDFSYEQYF.

In this sample, this clonotype turned up a few times. The chain is built from TRBV24-1 and TRBJ1-4; D ambiguous. V was pared by 8 bases and J by 5 bases, with 29 bases between. Germline CDR1 KGHDR, CDR2 SFDVKD. The CDR3 length is 19 residues. DNA of the CDR3: TGTGCCACCACCAAGCTTGCCTTGGGCGGGTTTATGAGGAATGAAAAACTGTTTTTT. As protein: CATTKLALGGFMRNEKLFF.

Ten or more counts support this clonotype. The V and J genes are TRBV3-1 and TRBJ2-1; D gene ambiguous. V was trimmed by 0 bases and J by 10 bases, leaving 7 bases between them. The CDR3 loop spans 12 amino acids. Germline-derived CDR1 and CDR2 are LGHDT and YNNKEL (reference sequence). CDR3 coding DNA: TGTGCCAGCAGCCAAGATTTCTTCGAGCAGTTCTTC. Translating gives CASSQDFFEQFF.

The V gene is TRBV6-2 or TRBV6-3, the J gene TRBJ1-2; D gene unclear. The germline V gene encodes CDR1 MNHEY and CDR2 SVGEGT. The CDR3 length is 13 residues. The germline V and J ends were trimmed by 7 bases and 4 bases, with 13 bases remaining between them. CDR3 bases: TGTGCCAGCACCCAGAGACGGTCCTATGGCTACACCTTC. It codes for CASTQRRSYGYTF.

There are many counts of this clonotype. The V gene is TRBV12-3 or TRBV12-4, the J gene TRBJ2-2; D unclear. V lost 3 bases and J lost 4, with 15 bases in between. This CDR3 has 16 residues. The CDR3 is CASSFSFGRTTGELFF. CDR3 bases: TGTGCCAGCAGTTTTTCTTTCGGCAGAACCACCGGGGAGCTGTTTTTT.

The V gene is TRBV28, the J gene TRBJ1-5, with D perhaps matching TRBD1 (5 bases). Per germline, CDR1 MDHEN and CDR2 SYDVKM. This CDR3 region has 13 residues. Between the trimmed V and J ends, which lost 5 bases and 7 bases, there was a span of 12 bases. CDR3 sequence (DNA): TGTGCCAGCAGTCGGGGGGTAGGGCAGCCCCAGCATTTT. Encoded protein: CASSRGVGQPQHF.

V is TRBV29-1 and J is TRBJ2-1, with 7 bases identical to TRBD1. The germline V gene encodes CDR1 SQVTM and CDR2 ANQGSEA. V gave up 8 bases and J gave up 10 bases; unmatched junction bases: 11. This CDR3 region has 12 residues. CDR3 protein: CSTVTGPREQFF. The CDR3 DNA sequence: TGCAGCACCGTGACAGGGCCCCGGGAGCAGTTCTTC.

The J gene is TRBJ2-7, the V gene TRBV2, with D unclear. V was cut by 8 bases and J by 3 bases, with 17 bases left in between. Per the germline V gene, CDR1 is SNHLY and CDR2 is FYNNEI. This CDR3 region has 14 residues. In DNA form, the CDR3 reads TGTGCCAGCGACCTCGACGCCCCTAACTACGAGCAGTACTTC. Its protein product is CASDLDAPNYEQYF.

The chain carries TRBV15 and TRBJ2-1, with D possibly being TRBD2 (6 bases). Germline V gene data show CDR1 as LNHNV and CDR2 as YYDKDF (reference sequence). The CDR3 length is 15 residues. Between the trimmed V and J ends, which lost 5 bases and 2 bases, there was a span of 13 bases. CDR3 sequence (DNA): TGTGCCACCAGCTCTGGGGGGAACGCCTACAATGAGCAGTTCTTC. Translating it yields CATSSGGNAYNEQFF.

This clonotype was seen many times. The chain couples TRBV29-1 to TRBJ2-3; 12 bases agree with TRBD2. The germline CDR1 and CDR2 sequences are SQVTM and ANQGSEA. V gave up 4 bases and J gave up 4 bases; unmatched junction bases: 3. This CDR3 has 14 residues. The CDR3 sequence: CSVAASGRADTQYF. The CDR3 coding sequence is TGCAGCGTTGCAGCTAGCGGGAGGGCAGATACGCAGTATTTT.

This clonotype was seen a handful of times. The rearrangement links TRBV14 to TRBJ2-4, with 8 bases aligning to TRBD2. This CDR3 spans 15 amino acids. V lost 1 base to trimming and J lost 1 base; unmatched junction nucleotides: 0. Germline assignment: CDR1 SGHDN and CDR2 FVKESK. In nucleotides, the CDR3 is TGTGCCAGCAGCCAAGCGGGGGGGGCCAAAAACATTCAGTACTTC. It translates to CASSQAGGAKNIQYF.

The table lists this clonotype with many counts. V is TRBV20-1 and J is TRBJ2-1, with D possibly TRBD1 on 6 matching bases. CDR1 DFQATT and CDR2 SNEGSKA come from the germline V gene (reference sequence). This CDR3 is built from 17 residues. V lost 0 bases, J lost 0 bases, and 15 bases lay in between. The DNA for the CDR3 is TGCAGTGCTAGAGATACAGGGACACTGAGCTCCTACAATGAGCAGTTCTTC. Translated: CSARDTGTLSSYNEQFF.

This clonotype was picked up many times. The rearrangement uses TRBV20-1 and TRBJ1-5; D gene uncertain. Germline loops: CDR1 DFQATT, CDR2 SNEGSKA (reference sequence). The CDR3 is 14 residues long. V dropped 6 bases and J dropped 0 bases, with 12 bases sitting between them. CDR3 bases: TGCAGTGCGCAGACGGCATATAGCAATCAGCCCCAGCATTTT. It is translated as CSAQTAYSNQPQHF.

This clonotype was picked up a small number of times. This chain connects TRBV6-1 to TRBJ2-3, with a possible D match to TRBD1 (6 bases). V gave up 10 bases and J gave up 6 bases, with 23 bases separating them. The CDR3 contains 15 residues. CDR1 and CDR2 from the germline V gene are MNHNS and SASEGT. The CDR3 nucleotides read TGTGCCAACTCGAAAGTGGGGGCGGGCCGGGATACGCAGTATTTT. This encodes CANSKVGAGRDTQYF.

This clonotype was counted many times. This sequence joins TRBV7-3 and TRBJ2-1; a possible D gene is TRBD2 (5 bases). The CDR3 totals 16 residues. Trimming removed 1 base at V and 6 bases at J, with 16 bases between. The germline CDR1 and CDR2 sequences are SGHTA and FQGTGA. Here the CDR3 reads CASSLNIGSGGNEQFF. In nucleotides, the CDR3 is TGTGCCAGCAGCTTAAATATAGGGTCCGGAGGCAATGAGCAGTTCTTC.

This clonotype was found many times. The rearrangement uses TRBV20-1 and TRBJ2-7; 10 bases align to TRBD2. CDR1 is DFQATT and CDR2 is SNEGSKA in the germline V gene (reference sequence). This CDR3 comprises 13 residues. V was pared by 2 bases and J by 3 bases, with 1 base of the junction left unmatched. The chain's CDR3 is CSARRTSGYEQYF. Written as DNA, the CDR3 is TGCAGTGCTAGAAGGACTAGCGGCTACGAGCAGTACTTC.

This clonotype was counted ten times or more. J is TRBJ1-5 and V is TRBV28; D is unresolved. The V gene lost 6 bases and the J gene lost 0 bases, with 9 bases spanning the gap. CDR3 length: 14 amino acids. Germline CDR1 MDHEN, CDR2 SYDVKM. This chain's CDR3 is CASRWGASNQPQHF. CDR3 coding DNA: TGTGCCAGCAGATGGGGAGCTAGCAATCAGCCCCAGCATTTT.

V usage is TRBV15 and J usage is TRBJ2-5; the D is unclear. This CDR3 is built from 15 residues. The V end lost 4 bases, the J end lost 4 bases, and 16 bases lay between the germline ends. CDR1 and CDR2 (germline): LNHNV, YYDKDF (reference sequence). CDR3 protein: CATSNPAQEGETQYF. The CDR3 DNA reads as TGTGCCACCAGCAATCCCGCGCAGGAAGGAGAGACCCAGTACTTC.

At least ten counts were recorded for this clonotype. The chain has TRBV13 and TRBJ2-7; D is undetermined. CDR3 length: 13 amino acids. Germline V gene data show CDR1 as PRHDT and CDR2 as FYEKMQ (reference sequence). V was shortened by 0 bases and J by 6 bases, with 9 bases between the two germline ends. The CDR3 DNA reads TGTGCCAGCAGCTTAGGTTTGTCGGCCGAGCAGTACTTC. Residues: CASSLGLSAEQYF.

This clonotype was seen more than once but under ten times. V and J are TRBV2 and TRBJ1-6, with D perhaps matching TRBD1 (5 bases). Germline assignment: CDR1 SNHLY and CDR2 FYNNEI. The CDR3 has 14 amino acids. V was shortened by 6 bases and J by 10 bases, with 16 bases between the two germline ends. In DNA, the CDR3 is TGTGCCAGCAGACGGGACTTAGGGAAGTCACCCCTCCACTTT. Its translation is CASRRDLGKSPLHF.

This clonotype was seen more than once but under ten times. This chain uses TRBV6-2 or TRBV6-3 with TRBJ2-1; D might be TRBD2 (5 bases). The CDR3 consists of 15 residues. Germline V gives CDR1 MNHEY, CDR2 SVGEGT. V lost 5 bases to trimming and J lost 6 bases, with 17 bases between them. CDR3 protein: CASSVASGSPNEQFF. CDR3 nucleotide sequence: TGTGCCAGCAGTGTGGCCAGCGGAAGCCCCAATGAGCAGTTCTTC.

The genes are TRBV30 and TRBJ2-5, with a weak D call TRBD2 (6 bases). In germline, CDR1 is GTSNPN, CDR2 SVGIG (reference sequence). Deletions cut 3 bases from V and 0 bases from J, with 11 bases between. The CDR3 is 14 residues long. DNA for the CDR3: TGTGCCTGGAGGAAAAGCGGGCACCAAGAGACCCAGTACTTC. Translating gives CAWRKSGHQETQYF.

This clonotype was seen a handful of times. The J gene is TRBJ2-7, the V gene TRBV15, with 7 nucleotides matching TRBD1. This CDR3 spans 15 amino acids. CDR1 is LNHNV and CDR2 is YYDKDF in the germline V gene (reference sequence). V trimming: 4 bases; J trimming: 1 base; junction bases outside the gene matches: 7. CDR3 sequence reads: CATSNSPGGSYEQYF. The CDR3 bases are TGTGCCACCAGCAACTCCCCAGGGGGTTCCTACGAGCAGTACTTC.

This clonotype was recorded a few times. Without the conserved terminal phenylalanine or tryptophan, this CDR3 likely stems from a read error. The chain carries TRBV4-1 and TRBJ1-1, with D maybe TRBD1 (6 bases). The CDR3 is 13 amino acids. V dropped 4 bases and J dropped 8 bases, with 14 bases sitting between them. Germline CDR1 and CDR2: MGHRA and YSYEKL. Written as DNA, the CDR3 is TGCGCCAGCAGCCCACACGGCCAGGGGGAAGCTTTCGTT. This encodes CASSPHGQGEAFV.

The chain links TRBV6-2 or TRBV6-3 to TRBJ2-1, with D possibly TRBD1 on 5 matching bases. Germline V gene lookup returns CDR1 MNHEY and CDR2 SVGEGT. CDR3 length: 14 residues. The V end was cut by 4 bases, the J end by 2 bases, with 9 bases between. The CDR3 loop reads CASSSRGAYNEQFF. The CDR3 nucleotides are TGTGCCAGCAGTTCTAGGGGTGCCTACAATGAGCAGTTCTTC.